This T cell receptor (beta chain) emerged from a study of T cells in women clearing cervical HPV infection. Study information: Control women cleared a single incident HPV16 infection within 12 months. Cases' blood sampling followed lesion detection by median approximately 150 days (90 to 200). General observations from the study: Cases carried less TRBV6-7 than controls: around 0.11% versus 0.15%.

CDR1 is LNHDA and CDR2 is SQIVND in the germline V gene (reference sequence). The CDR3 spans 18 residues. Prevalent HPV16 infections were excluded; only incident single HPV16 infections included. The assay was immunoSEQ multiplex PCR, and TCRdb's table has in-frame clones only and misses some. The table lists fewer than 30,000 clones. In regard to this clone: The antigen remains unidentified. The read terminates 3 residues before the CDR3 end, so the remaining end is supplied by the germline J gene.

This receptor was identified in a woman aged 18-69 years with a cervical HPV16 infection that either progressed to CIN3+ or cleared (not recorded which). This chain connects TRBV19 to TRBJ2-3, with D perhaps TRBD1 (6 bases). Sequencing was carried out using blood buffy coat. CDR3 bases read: TGTGCCAGTAGTAAGGGCAGGGGTTTGGGGTATAGCAATCAGCCG. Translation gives CASSKGRGLGYSNQP. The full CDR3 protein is CASSKGRGLGYSNQPQYF.